The entry below gives a single T cell receptor beta chain sequence along with its context. Method: immunoSEQ multiplex PCR; TCRdb's copy keeps in-frame clones and lacks some. This table holds about 120,000 clones, roughly 90% found once. This sample is drawn from a study of T cell responses to AZD1222 COVID-19 vaccine. V was pared by 10 bases and J by 12 bases, with 19 bases between. The CDR3 runs 12 residues. The source was peripheral blood, collected on day 0 of AZD1222 vaccination. The V gene is TRBV12-3 or TRBV12-4, the J gene TRBJ2-1; D may be TRBD2 (6 bases). The sequence came from an adult in good health. The CDR3 bases are TGTGCCAAGCCTTCGGGGGTCGGTGGGCAGTTCTTC. The encoded protein is CAKPSGVGGQFF.